The 18 T cell receptor beta chains below come from one sample, sequenced in a study of blood T cell repertoires in COVID-19. TCRdb's table, derived via immunoSEQ multiplex PCR, lists solely in-frame clones and lacks some. The sample contains about 180,000 clones, approximately 83% of which appear only once. Sequencing was done on a sample of peripheral blood. Receptors originate from a human donor with active or convalescent COVID-19. The donor label of this sample is uncertain.

The V and J genes are TRBV4-2 and TRBJ1-2, with 7 bases fitting TRBD1. Trimming at V came to 0 bases and at J to 7 bases, leaving 5 bases not matched to a gene. CDR3 length: 14 residues. The germline V gene encodes CDR1 LGHNA and CDR2 YNFKEQ. The CDR3 protein is CASSQEQGRGGYTF. The CDR3, as DNA: TGTGCCAGCAGCCAAGAACAGGGGAGAGGTGGCTACACCTTC.

V gene TRBV2 combines with J gene TRBJ2-4; 8 bases fit TRBD1. In germline, CDR1 is SNHLY, CDR2 FYNNEI. CDR3 length equals 14 residues. Unmatched junction bases numbered 3, after V lost 3 bases and J lost 5 bases. In nucleotides, the CDR3 is TGTGCCAGCAGTGACAGGGGGCCGGAAAACATTCAGTACTTC. Encoded protein: CASSDRGPENIQYF. The full variable domain, rest sourced from reference TRBV2 and TRBJ2-4, is EPEVTQTPSHQVTQMGQEVILRCVPISNHLYFYWYRQILGQKVEFLVSFYNNEISEKSEIFDDQFSVERPDGSNFTLKIRSTKLEDSAMYFCASSDRGPENIQYFGAGTRLSVL.

The chain employs TRBV9 and TRBJ1-5; D remains ambiguous. CDR3 size: 14 residues. V was trimmed by 0 bases and J by 5 bases, leaving 9 bases between them. The germline CDR1 and CDR2 sequences are SGDLS and YYNGEE. The CDR3, as DNA: TGTGCCAGCAGCGTAGGAGGGATTGATCAGCCCCAGCATTTT. Its protein is CASSVGGIDQPQHF.

The chain carries TRBV18 and TRBJ1-2, with 9 nucleotides matching TRBD1. With 0 bases clipped from V and 8 bases from J, the junction kept 4 bases outside the gene matches. The germline V gene encodes CDR1 KGHSH and CDR2 LQKENI. The CDR3 is 14 residues long. As DNA, the CDR3 is TGTGCCAGCTCACCACCAAGGACAGGGGACGGCTACACCTTC. Translated, it gives CASSPPRTGDGYTF.

This chain joins TRBV3-1 (or the pseudogene TRBV3-2) and TRBJ1-3, with 7 nucleotides matching TRBD1. V lost 4 bases to trimming and J lost 0 bases; unmatched junction nucleotides: 6. In germline, CDR1 is LGHDT, CDR2 YNNKEL (reference sequence). The CDR3 sequence is 16 residues long. CDR3 bases: TGTGCCAGCAGCCTGGAAGGGGGCTCCTCTGGAAACACCATATATTTT. Translated: CASSLEGGSSGNTIYF.

This chain joins TRBV6-6 and TRBJ1-3, with D possibly matching TRBD1 (6 bases). V lost 4 bases, J lost 2 bases, and 12 bases lay in between. The CDR3 spans 15 residues. The V gene's germline CDR1 is MNHNY and CDR2 SVGAGI (reference sequence). The CDR3 reads CASSSAQGPGNTIYF. CDR3 coding DNA: TGTGCCAGCAGTTCCGCACAGGGACCTGGAAACACCATATATTTT.

V usage is TRBV30 and J usage is TRBJ2-7; TRBD2 matches at 10 bases. Germline CDR1 is GTSNPN and CDR2 is SVGIG (reference sequence). V dropped 1 base and J dropped 3; count of bases not matched to a gene: 6. The CDR3 is 15 residues long. CDR3 nucleotides: TGTGCCTGGAGTGCCGGGACTAGCGTCTACTACGAGCAGTACTTC. Translation: CAWSAGTSVYYEQYF.

V usage is TRBV30 and J usage is TRBJ2-7; a weak D match, TRBD2 (6 bases). CDR3 length: 14 amino acids. The V gene lost 3 bases and the J gene lost 4 bases, with 16 bases spanning the gap. Germline assignment: CDR1 GTSNPN and CDR2 SVGIG (reference sequence). The CDR3 nucleotides read TGTGCCTGGAGCCACGGGGGTACGGCTTACGAGCAGTACTTC. Amino acid sequence: CAWSHGGTAYEQYF.

The chain employs TRBV29-1 and TRBJ1-4, with a weak D call TRBD1 (6 bases). The germline V gene has CDR1 SQVTM and CDR2 ANQGSEA. Between the trimmed V and J ends, which lost 4 bases and 8 bases, there was a span of 14 bases. The CDR3 is made up of 13 amino acids. The CDR3 region is CSVAIQGWEKLFF. CDR3 DNA: TGCAGCGTTGCCATCCAGGGGTGGGAAAAACTGTTTTTT.

The chain is built from TRBV6-2 or TRBV6-3 and TRBJ2-1, with D perhaps matching TRBD1 (5 bases). V was clipped by 0 bases and J by 4 bases, with 7 bases between them. Looked up from germline, CDR1 is MNHEY and CDR2 is SVGEGT. The CDR3 covers 14 residues. The CDR3 region is CASSYSSGYNEQFF. The CDR3 DNA sequence: TGTGCCAGCAGTTACTCATCAGGGTACAATGAGCAGTTCTTC.

This chain joins TRBV5-1 and TRBJ2-1, with 7 bases that match TRBD1. With V trimmed by 2 bases and J by 5 bases, 7 bases remained unmatched. Germline lookup yields CDR1 SGHRS and CDR2 YFSETQ. The CDR3 is 15 amino acids. This chain's CDR3 is CASSLGDRDNNEQFF. Here the CDR3 DNA reads TGCGCCAGCAGCTTAGGAGACAGGGATAACAATGAGCAGTTCTTC.

The chain links TRBV7-9 to TRBJ2-1, with D maybe TRBD2 (6 bases). V dropped 1 base and J dropped 12 bases, with 10 bases sitting between them. Germline loops: CDR1 SEHNR, CDR2 FQNEAQ (reference sequence). CDR3 length equals 12 residues. CDR3 residues: CASSLGGARQFF. The DNA of the CDR3 is TGTGCCAGCAGCTTAGGCGGGGCGAGGCAGTTCTTC. Drawing the rest from reference TRBV7-9 and TRBJ2-1, the complete variable domain is DTGVSQNPRHKITKRGQNVTFRCDPISEHNRLYWYRQTLGQGPEFLTYFQNEAQLEKSRLLSDRFSAERPKGSFSTLEIQRTEQGDSAMYLCASSLGGARQFFGPGTRLTVL.

The chain links TRBV30 to TRBJ1-3, with D perhaps TRBD1 (6 bases). The CDR3 is 14 amino acids. V lost 0 bases and J 4 bases, leaving 10 bases between the germline ends. Germline CDR1 reads GTSNPN; CDR2 reads SVGIG (reference sequence). The CDR3 DNA reads as TGTGCCTGGAGTGTAAGGGGGTCGGGAAACACCATATATTTT. This gives the protein CAWSVRGSGNTIYF.

This clone was seen just once. CDR3 nucleotides: TGTGCCAGCACCATCAGGGGCGGGAGGAGGTACGATGAGCAGTTCTTC. It specifies CASTIRGGRRYDEQFF. The genes are TRBV13 and TRBJ2-1, with TRBD2 matching over 8 bases. Per germline, CDR1 PRHDT and CDR2 FYEKMQ (reference sequence). This CDR3 is 16 amino acids long. V lost 7 bases, J lost 8 bases, and 16 bases stayed unmatched.

The rearrangement uses TRBV5-4 and TRBJ1-2; D call uncertain. V lost 2 bases and J lost 8, with 22 bases in between. The CDR3 loop spans 16 amino acids. Germline V lookup: CDR1 SGHNT, CDR2 YYREEE (reference sequence). This CDR3 reads CASSFQVQEATRGYTF. The DNA of the CDR3 is TGTGCCAGCAGCTTTCAGGTTCAGGAGGCGACTAGGGGCTACACCTTC.

CDR3 DNA: TGTGCCAGCAGCTTGATATCAACGGTGAACACTGAAGCTTTCTTT. It encodes CASSLISTVNTEAFF. The J gene is TRBJ1-1, the V gene TRBV5-5; D unclear. Deletions cut 1 base from V and 0 bases from J, with 10 bases between. CDR1 and CDR2 (germline): SGHKS, YYEKEE (reference sequence). The CDR3 has 15 amino acids.

This chain uses TRBV4-1 with TRBJ1-5; TRBD1 might be the D (5 bases). V lost 2 bases and J lost 3, with 11 bases in between. The CDR3 loop spans 15 amino acids. Germline CDR1 and CDR2: MGHRA and YSYEKL. CDR3 residues: CASSQPAGFNQPQHF. As DNA, the CDR3 is TGCGCCAGCAGCCAACCGGCAGGGTTCAATCAGCCCCAGCATTTT.

The sample holds one count of this clone. The chain employs TRBV9 and TRBJ2-2; D not resolved. The V gene lost 5 bases and the J gene lost 2 bases, with 7 bases spanning the gap. This CDR3 is built from 13 residues. Germline V gives CDR1 SGDLS, CDR2 YYNGEE. CDR3 sequence reads: CASRRGNTGELFF. CDR3 nucleotide sequence: TGTGCCAGCAGGCGTGGTAACACCGGGGAGCTGTTTTTT.